The 27 T cell receptor beta chains below come from one sample, sequenced in a study of OX40 agonist ivuxolimab in advanced cancers. This table comes from immunoSEQ multiplex PCR, and its TCRdb copy is limited to in-frame clones, with some not included. Of 100,000 to 130,000 clones listed, 85% to 95% are singletons. The sequenced sample was CD4+ or CD8+ T cells sorted from blood, obtained in a trial of the OX40 agonist ivuxolimab. The receptors originated from an adult with an advanced solid tumor such as melanoma, head and neck, liver or kidney cancer.

The V call is TRBV19, the J call TRBJ1-5; tentatively, D is TRBD1 (6 bases). Germline-derived CDR1 and CDR2 are LNHDA and SQIVND (reference sequence). V was pared by 7 bases and J by 0 bases, with 10 bases between. This CDR3 contains 14 residues. In DNA, the CDR3 is TGTGCCAGTACCGAGACAGGTAGCAATCAGCCCCAGCATTTT. Protein sequence: CASTETGSNQPQHF.

The chain combines TRBV28 with TRBJ1-3; no clear D. The CDR3 extends over 14 amino acids. The V end was cut by 3 bases, the J end by 8 bases, with 14 bases between. Germline V gene data show CDR1 as MDHEN and CDR2 as SYDVKM. CDR3 sequence (DNA): TGTGCCAGCAGTTTTGGGCGGGCCGAGGACACCATATATTTT. This gives the protein CASSFGRAEDTIYF.

This chain links TRBV6-5 with TRBJ2-7; 7 bases line up with TRBD2. Germline V CDR1 and CDR2: MNHEY, SVGAGI. This CDR3 is built from 12 residues. J was trimmed by 2 bases and V by 10 bases; bases with no gene match: 5. CDR3 coding DNA: TGTGCCACCAGCGGGACTACCTACGAGCAGTACTTC. Translation gives CATSGTTYEQYF.

The rearrangement links TRBV18 to TRBJ1-2; D gene ambiguous. Germline assignment: CDR1 KGHSH and CDR2 LQKENI. There are 16 residues in the CDR3. Trimming removed 2 bases from V and 5 bases from J, with 18 bases in between. The CDR3 coding sequence is TGTGCCAGCTCACCATCCGAGGTCCGGGGAGGGTATGGCTACACCTTC. Protein: CASSPSEVRGGYGYTF.

V usage is TRBV18 and J usage is TRBJ1-4; 7 nucleotides line up with TRBD1. The V segment lost 3 bases and the J segment 0 bases; nucleotides outside the gene matches: 1. This CDR3 spans 15 amino acids. Germline CDR1 reads KGHSH; CDR2 reads LQKENI. The DNA of the CDR3 is TGTGCCAGCTCACCGACAGGGCCAACTAATGAAAAACTGTTTTTT. The encoded protein is CASSPTGPTNEKLFF. Full variable domain (rest looked up from reference TRBV18 and TRBJ1-4): NAGVMQNPRHLVRRRGQEARLRCSPMKGHSHVYWYRQLPEEGLKFMVYLQKENIIDESGMPKERFSAEFPKEGPSILRIQQVVRGDSAAYFCASSPTGPTNEKLFFGSGTQLSVL.

The chain is built from TRBV5-1 and TRBJ2-7, with TRBD2 matching 9 bases. The CDR3 spans 15 residues. From germline, CDR1 is SGHRS and CDR2 YFSETQ. The V segment lost 0 bases and the J segment 5 bases; nucleotides outside the gene matches: 6. The CDR3 DNA sequence: TGCGCCAGCAGCTTGGACAAGCGGGAGGTCGACGAGCAGTACTTC. Its translation: CASSLDKREVDEQYF.

The chain has TRBV11-2 and TRBJ1-1; D is uncertain. CDR3 length: 14 amino acids. V was trimmed by 2 bases and J by 1 base, leaving 8 bases between them. In germline, CDR1 is SGHAT, CDR2 FQNNGV. The CDR3 nucleotides are TGTGCCAGCAGCTTACGGCGAGCGAACACTGAAGCTTTCTTT. Amino acid sequence: CASSLRRANTEAFF.

The gene calls are TRBV7-9 and TRBJ1-1; 8 positions agree with TRBD1. Germline CDR1 SEHNR, CDR2 FQNEAQ (reference sequence). The CDR3 contains 19 residues. V shed 5 bases and J 4 bases; nucleotides not matched to a gene: 21. CDR3 nucleotide sequence: TGTGCCAGCAGCCCCACCGTCGACAGGGGAAAGGGGTTGGGCACTGAAGCTTTCTTT. This translates into CASSPTVDRGKGLGTEAFF.

In this sample, this clone turned up once. The V and J genes are TRBV30 and TRBJ2-5, with D hard to call. The end of the DNA fits TRBJ2-7 better, so the J call may be wrong. CDR1 GTSNPN and CDR2 SVGIG come from the germline V gene (reference sequence). The length of the CDR3 is 13 residues. CDR3 nucleotides: TGTGCCTGGGATGGGGATGAGTCCTACGAGCAGTACTTC. This gives the protein CAWDGDESYEQYF.

This clone was counted a few times. The V and J genes are TRBV6-1 and TRBJ1-1, with D uncertain. V lost 2 bases and J 0 bases, leaving 25 bases between the germline ends. Germline V gene data show CDR1 as MNHNS and CDR2 as SASEGT. This CDR3 comprises 20 residues. The CDR3 DNA reads TGTGCCAGCAGTGAAACCTCCCCGGGAGGGCCGAAGAAATTGAACACTGAAGCTTTCTTT. Its protein product is CASSETSPGGPKKLNTEAFF.

The V and J genes are TRBV2 and TRBJ1-6; D not resolved. The CDR3 extends over 14 amino acids. Germline V gene data show CDR1 as SNHLY and CDR2 as FYNNEI. V was trimmed by 2 bases and J by 4 bases, leaving 6 bases between them. CDR3 sequence (DNA): TGTGCCAGCAGTGAAAGGCCATATAATTCACCCCTCCACTTT. Residues: CASSERPYNSPLHF. The variable domain in full, with the rest retrieved from reference TRBV2 and TRBJ1-6, is EPEVTQTPSHQVTQMGQEVILRCVPISNHLYFYWYRQILGQKVEFLVSFYNNEISEKSEIFDDQFSVERPDGSNFTLKIRSTKLEDSAMYFCASSERPYNSPLHFGNGTRLTVT.

The V and J genes are TRBV6-5 and TRBJ1-1, with D uncertain. Trimming pared 0 bases from V and 1 base from J, leaving 9 bases between. This CDR3 has 15 amino acids. Germline CDR1 and CDR2: MNHEY and SVGAGI. The CDR3 reads CASSYSWERNTEAFF. In DNA, the CDR3 is TGTGCCAGCAGTTACTCTTGGGAAAGGAACACTGAAGCTTTCTTT.

The chain couples TRBV6-1 to TRBJ1-4; 12 positions match TRBD1. CDR1 and CDR2 from the germline V gene are MNHNS and SASEGT. The CDR3 is 15 amino acids. Trimming removed 2 bases from V and 11 bases from J; junction bases left unmatched: 6. CDR3: CASSEMGQGAQKLFF. The DNA of the CDR3 is TGTGCCAGCAGTGAAATGGGACAGGGGGCGCAGAAACTGTTTTTT.

This chain joins TRBV10-3 and TRBJ2-7, with D possibly being TRBD1 (6 bases). With 3 bases removed from V and 6 bases from J, the gap between germline ends came to 6 bases. The CDR3 spans 11 residues. In germline, CDR1 is ENHRY, CDR2 SYGVKD. The CDR3 here is CAISEGGEQYF. CDR3 nucleotides: TGTGCCATCAGTGAAGGGGGCGAGCAGTACTTC.

This clone came up once. The chain's CDR3 is CASRPGQASSYEQYF. Here the CDR3 DNA reads TGTGCCAGCAGACCCGGACAGGCCAGCTCCTACGAGCAGTACTTC. The chain links TRBV6-6 to TRBJ2-7, with 7 bases aligning to TRBD1. Germline-derived CDR1 and CDR2 are MNHNY and SVGAGI (reference sequence). The CDR3 totals 15 residues. The junction had 8 bases not matched to a gene; V was cut back by 6 bases and J by 0 bases.

This clone was seen only once. The chain uses TRBV6-5 and TRBJ2-3; 9 bases map to TRBD2. The junction had 3 bases not matched to a gene; V was cut back by 4 bases and J by 1 base. The CDR3 is 15 amino acids. Germline V gene data show CDR1 as MNHEY and CDR2 as SVGAGI. CDR3 protein: CASSSRTSGTDTQYF. CDR3 bases: TGTGCCAGCAGTTCCCGGACTAGCGGCACAGATACGCAGTATTTT.

This rearrangement joins TRBV28 to TRBJ1-2; 9 bases align to TRBD1. Losses at the gene ends were 2 bases for V and 8 bases for J; bases not matched to a gene: 6. Germline CDR1 and CDR2: MDHEN and SYDVKM. The CDR3 runs 14 residues. Here the CDR3 reads CASSLRDRVGGYTF. In DNA, the CDR3 is TGTGCCAGCAGTTTAAGGGACAGGGTCGGCGGCTACACCTTC.

The chain employs TRBV9 and TRBJ1-3; D gene uncertain. Germline V lookup: CDR1 SGDLS, CDR2 YYNGEE. V lost 1 base and J lost 0, with 5 bases in between. CDR3 length: 14 amino acids. CDR3 sequence reads: CASSVLSSGNTIYF. The CDR3 coding sequence is TGTGCCAGCAGCGTACTAAGCTCTGGAAACACCATATATTTT.

The chain is built from TRBV28 and TRBJ1-5; 7 positions match TRBD1. Germline assignment: CDR1 MDHEN and CDR2 SYDVKM. The CDR3 sequence is 17 residues long. Trimming at V came to 8 bases and at J to 0 bases, leaving 13 bases not matched to a gene. The CDR3 DNA reads TGTGCCAGCCAGAAAGGGGACAGAATATATAGCAATCAGCCCCAGCATTTT. Translated, it gives CASQKGDRIYSNQPQHF. Full variable domain (outside the CDR3, taken from reference TRBV28 and TRBJ1-5): DVKVTQSSRYLVKRTGEKVFLECVQDMDHENMFWYRQDPGLGLRLIYFSYDVKMKEKGDIPEGYSVSREKKERFSLILESASTNQTSMYLCASQKGDRIYSNQPQHFGDGTRLSIL.

The V and J genes are TRBV5-1 and TRBJ1-1; D not resolved. Trimming took 4 bases from V and 0 from J, leaving 10 bases between them. Looked up from germline, CDR1 is SGHRS and CDR2 is YFSETQ. The CDR3 covers 14 residues. Here the CDR3 DNA reads TGCGCCAGCAGCCGGGAGGTGATGAACACTGAAGCTTTCTTT. Translated, it gives CASSREVMNTEAFF.

The J gene is TRBJ1-2, the V gene TRBV4-1; D is undetermined. This CDR3 region has 16 residues. Germline CDR1 and CDR2: MGHRA and YSYEKL. The V end was cut by 0 bases, the J end by 0 bases, with 11 bases between. In DNA, the CDR3 is TGCGCCAGCAGCCAAGAGGGTACGGGAGCTAACTATGGCTACACCTTC. Amino acid sequence: CASSQEGTGANYGYTF.

This clone has more than one count but fewer than ten. CDR3 sequence: CARRDYLAGARDEQFF. Here the CDR3 DNA reads TGTGCCAGGAGGGACTACCTAGCGGGAGCAAGAGATGAGCAGTTCTTC. The chain employs TRBV2 and TRBJ2-1, with TRBD2 identical over 10 bases. V was pared by 9 bases and J by 8 bases, with 16 bases of the junction left unmatched. The CDR3 runs to 16 residues. The germline gives CDR1 SNHLY, CDR2 FYNNEI.

This rearrangement joins TRBV5-1 to TRBJ1-2, with a weak D call TRBD1 (5 bases). The germline CDR1 and CDR2 sequences are SGHRS and YFSETQ. V was clipped by 0 bases and J by 8 bases, with 17 bases between them. The CDR3 is 15 residues long. CDR3 loop: CASSLALGQGGGYTF. Here the CDR3 DNA reads TGCGCCAGCAGCTTGGCCTTGGGGCAGGGAGGAGGCTACACCTTC.

The V gene is TRBV7-2, the J gene TRBJ1-2; D gene ambiguous. Between the trimmed V and J ends, which lost 4 bases and 1 base, there was a span of 7 bases. This CDR3 region has 13 residues. Germline CDR1 SGHTA, CDR2 FQGNSA. CDR3 coding DNA: TGTGCCAGCAGCTCCCCGGGTAACTATGGCTACACCTTC. Translation: CASSSPGNYGYTF.

The chain carries TRBV18 and TRBJ2-3; tentatively, D is TRBD1 (6 bases). Germline CDR1 KGHSH, CDR2 LQKENI. The CDR3 is 15 amino acids. The V gene lost 4 bases and the J gene lost 2 bases, with 13 bases spanning the gap. The CDR3 spells CASSQLPGATDTQYF. DNA of the CDR3: TGTGCCAGCTCACAGCTTCCAGGGGCCACAGATACGCAGTATTTT.

The gene calls are TRBV18 and TRBJ1-4; no reliable D call. This CDR3 contains 14 residues. Trimming took off 2 bases at V and 8 bases at J, with 12 bases between the two ends. Germline values: CDR1 KGHSH, CDR2 LQKENI. Written as DNA, the CDR3 is TGTGCCAGCTCACCAGTGGAGGGTGGAGAAAAACTGTTTTTT. It yields the protein CASSPVEGGEKLFF.

V and J are TRBV20-1 and TRBJ2-3, with D unclear. Germline assignment: CDR1 DFQATT and CDR2 SNEGSKA (reference sequence). This CDR3 has 11 residues. CDR3 in DNA: TGCATCGCCGCTGGTGGTCATACGCAGTATTTT. This gives the protein CIAAGGHTQYF.